The next 23 T cell receptor beta chains were all read from a single sample in a study of blood T cell repertoires in COVID-19. Measured with immunoSEQ multiplex PCR; TCRdb has only the in-frame clones, and not every one. The table has fewer than 30,000 clones, approximately 83% seen once. Sample: peripheral blood. All receptors come from a human donor in a cohort sampled during active COVID-19.

The V call is TRBV7-2, the J call TRBJ2-2, with 7 bases fitting TRBD1. This CDR3 is built from 14 residues. V was pared by 5 bases and J by 5 bases, with 5 bases of the junction left unmatched. Germline loops: CDR1 SGHTA, CDR2 FQGNSA. CDR3 in DNA: TGTGCCAGCAGCCCCGGCAGGGGGACCGGGGAGCTGTTTTTT. Translation: CASSPGRGTGELFF.

Only a few counts were recorded for this clone. The gene calls are TRBV29-1 and TRBJ1-1; a possible D gene is TRBD1 (5 bases). V was clipped by 6 bases and J by 1 base, with 15 bases between them. CDR3 length equals 14 residues. Per germline, CDR1 SQVTM and CDR2 ANQGSEA. CDR3 in DNA: TGCAGCGTCCTGGGGGGAACCACGAACACTGAAGCTTTCTTT. Amino acids: CSVLGGTTNTEAFF.

CDR3 nucleotides: TGTGCCTGGAGTGTGGGGCCTACCCCCGGGGAGCTGTTTTTT. This codes for CAWSVGPTPGELFF. The rearrangement uses TRBV30 and TRBJ2-2; maybe TRBD1 (5 bases). The germline V and J ends were trimmed by 0 bases and 6 bases, with 11 bases remaining between them. Germline assignment: CDR1 GTSNPN and CDR2 SVGIG (reference sequence). The length of the CDR3 is 14 residues.

The chain is built from TRBV12-3 or TRBV12-4 and TRBJ1-4; D is uncertain. Trimming left V 6 bases short and J 8 bases short, with 13 bases between. The CDR3 is 13 amino acids. CDR3 bases: TGTGCCAGCAGGTCCAGGCTTGGGGAAAAACTGTTTTTT. Translated, it gives CASRSRLGEKLFF.

The rearrangement joins TRBV24-1 to TRBJ2-1; D perhaps matches TRBD2 (6 bases). The CDR3 extends over 17 amino acids. Germline V lookup: CDR1 KGHDR, CDR2 SFDVKD. V was pared by 6 bases and J by 2 bases, with 19 bases between. CDR3 in amino acids: CATSQSLGTSTYNEQFF. The CDR3 DNA reads as TGTGCCACCAGTCAGTCCTTGGGGACTTCCACCTACAATGAGCAGTTCTTC.

The gene calls are TRBV7-8 and TRBJ2-1, with a possible D match to TRBD1 (7 bases). Germline values: CDR1 SGHVS, CDR2 FQNEAQ. The CDR3 covers 15 residues. The V and J ends lost 2 bases and 1 base respectively, with 9 bases between them. The CDR3 is CASSLPGGSYNEQFF. The DNA for the CDR3 is TGTGCCAGCAGCTTACCAGGGGGGTCCTACAATGAGCAGTTCTTC.

The CDR3 loop reads CASRGPGLDNSYEQYF. The CDR3 region has the DNA TGTGCCAGCAGGGGTCCGGGACTAGACAATTCCTACGAGCAGTACTTC. The rearrangement joins TRBV7-2 to TRBJ2-7; 8 positions agree with TRBD2. J gave up 1 base and V 6 bases, and 11 bases lay outside the gene matches. CDR1 and CDR2 (germline): SGHTA, FQGNSA. This CDR3 contains 16 residues. Complete variable domain (other parts from reference TRBV7-2 and TRBJ2-7): GAGVSQSPSNKVTEKGKDVELRCDPISGHTALYWYRQSLGQGLEFLIYFQGNSAPDKSGLPSDRFSAERTGGSVSTLTIQRTQQEDSAVYLCASRGPGLDNSYEQYFGPGTRLTVT.

This chain joins TRBV7-9 and TRBJ2-3; D may be TRBD2 (5 bases). The CDR3 is 15 residues long. The germline V and J ends were trimmed by 3 bases and 0 bases, with 10 bases remaining between them. Germline V gene sequence: CDR1 SEHNR, CDR2 FQNEAQ (reference sequence). In DNA form, the CDR3 reads TGTGCCAGCAGCTTCCGAGGGCAGAGCACAGATACGCAGTATTTT. Translated, it gives CASSFRGQSTDTQYF.

The CDR3 loop is CASSPRDRRNTIYF. In nucleotides, the CDR3 is TGTGCCAGCAGCCCTCGGGACAGACGAAACACCATATATTTT. The chain carries TRBV3-1 (or the pseudogene TRBV3-2) and TRBJ1-3; 7 bases are a match to TRBD1. The germline CDR1 and CDR2 sequences are LGHDT and YNNKEL (reference sequence). This CDR3 comprises 14 residues. V dropped 4 bases and J dropped 5; count of bases not matched to a gene: 5.

The rearrangement joins TRBV29-1 to TRBJ2-7; D call uncertain. The germline V gene has CDR1 SQVTM and CDR2 ANQGSEA. With 8 bases removed from V and 0 bases from J, the gap between germline ends came to 11 bases. The CDR3 covers 12 residues. Written as DNA, the CDR3 is TGCAGCTTCAAGATTAGCTCCTACGAGCAGTACTTC. Encoded protein: CSFKISSYEQYF.

The V call is TRBV14, the J call TRBJ2-5; TRBD1 agrees at 8 bases. The CDR3 length is 14 residues. V shed 0 bases, J shed 4 bases, and the junction held 1 base outside the gene matches. Germline lookup yields CDR1 SGHDN and CDR2 FVKESK. This CDR3 is CASSQDRGRETQYF. In DNA form, the CDR3 reads TGTGCCAGCAGCCAAGACAGGGGGCGAGAGACCCAGTACTTC.

This chain joins TRBV24-1 and TRBJ2-3; a weak D match, TRBD2 (6 bases). This CDR3 is 14 amino acids long. V lost 5 bases and J 1 base, leaving 9 bases between the germline ends. Germline V CDR1 and CDR2: KGHDR, SFDVKD. This CDR3 reads CATSGPGGTDTQYF. Written as DNA, the CDR3 is TGTGCCACCAGTGGTCCGGGGGGCACAGATACGCAGTATTTT.

V is TRBV15 and J is TRBJ2-6; a weak D match, TRBD1 (5 bases). Germline lookup yields CDR1 LNHNV and CDR2 YYDKDF (reference sequence). The CDR3 runs 16 residues. Trimming pared 3 bases from V and 0 bases from J, leaving 9 bases between. The CDR3 DNA reads TGTGCCACCAGCAGTCGACAGTCCTCTGGGGCCAACGTCCTGACTTTC. Its translation: CATSSRQSSGANVLTF.

By share, this clone ranks as medium-sized. The chain uses TRBV7-9 and TRBJ1-1, with D tentatively TRBD1 (5 bases). CDR3 length: 15 residues. The germline CDR1 and CDR2 sequences are SEHNR and FQNEAQ (reference sequence). Trimming removed 4 bases from V and 0 bases from J, with 12 bases in between. The CDR3 nucleotides are TGTGCCAGCAGCTCCCAGCTAGGGGTGAACACTGAAGCTTTCTTT. This translates into CASSSQLGVNTEAFF.

The chain links TRBV10-3 to TRBJ2-3, with a tentative D call TRBD1 (6 bases). Germline CDR1 and CDR2: ENHRY and SYGVKD. This CDR3 comprises 14 residues. V shed 1 base and J shed 6 bases, with 11 bases lying between them. CDR3 nucleotide sequence: TGTGCCATCAGTGAGTTTTCAGGGGTGGATACGCAGTATTTT. Protein product: CAISEFSGVDTQYF.

By proportion, this clone is large. The DNA of the CDR3 is TGTGCCAGCAGCCAAGTTATCGGACAGGGGTTGTACACCGGGGAGCTGTTTTTT. Translating it yields CASSQVIGQGLYTGELFF. The J gene is TRBJ2-2, the V gene TRBV3-1 (or the pseudogene TRBV3-2); 9 nucleotides line up with TRBD1. This CDR3 is 18 amino acids long. Germline CDR1 LGHDT, CDR2 YNNKEL (reference sequence). The ends lost 1 base at V and 3 bases at J; junction bases unmatched: 9.

This clone was found once. The V gene is TRBV21-1, the J gene TRBJ1-5; TRBD1 is the table's D call and was not checked against the DNA. TRBV21-1 constitutes a pseudogene. This CDR3 has 15 amino acids. Here the CDR3 DNA reads TGTGCCAGCAGCAGGGGGACAGATTGCAATCAGCCCCAGCATTTT. As protein: CASSRGTDCNQPQHF.

By its share, this clone is medium-sized. This chain joins TRBV14 and TRBJ1-2; possibly TRBD1 for D (5 bases). Trimming cost V 4 bases and J 8 bases, with 17 bases left between them. The CDR3 has 14 amino acids. CDR1 is SGHDN, CDR2 FVKESK, per germline. The CDR3 nucleotides read TGTGCCAGCAGCCTCGGGCAGGGATTTGGCGGCTACACCTTC. Encoded protein: CASSLGQGFGGYTF.

The chain employs TRBV3-1 (or the pseudogene TRBV3-2) and TRBJ2-2; 7 nucleotides line up with TRBD2. The CDR3 extends over 16 amino acids. The J segment lost 4 bases and the V segment lost 4 bases, leaving 9 bases of the junction unmatched. Per the germline V gene, CDR1 is LGHDT and CDR2 is YNNKEL (reference sequence). Here the CDR3 reads CASSPAGVRPTGELFF. The CDR3 DNA is TGTGCCAGCAGCCCCGCGGGGGTTCGCCCCACCGGGGAGCTGTTTTTT.

The V gene is TRBV2, the J gene TRBJ2-1, with a weak D call TRBD1 (6 bases). The CDR3 length is 17 residues. The V end was cut by 6 bases, the J end by 2 bases, with 20 bases between. Germline lookup yields CDR1 SNHLY and CDR2 FYNNEI. This CDR3 reads CASRHLRGDTAYNEQFF. In nucleotides, the CDR3 is TGTGCCAGCAGACACCTGCGAGGGGACACGGCCTACAATGAGCAGTTCTTC.

The rearrangement joins TRBV7-7 to TRBJ2-3; 7 nucleotides line up with TRBD1. Germline assignment: CDR1 SSHAT and CDR2 FNYEAQ (reference sequence). The CDR3 covers 14 residues. Unmatched junction bases numbered 4, after V lost 4 bases and J lost 3 bases. The CDR3 region is CASSSTGSTDTQYF. The CDR3, as DNA: TGTGCCAGCAGCTCGACAGGGAGTACAGATACGCAGTATTTT.

The rearrangement links TRBV7-2 to TRBJ1-2; 9 bases agree with TRBD1. The CDR3 runs to 14 residues. Trimming took 5 bases from V and 4 from J; bases not matched to a gene: 5. Germline values: CDR1 SGHTA, CDR2 FQGNSA. The CDR3 is CASSPGQGVYGYTF. CDR3 in DNA: TGTGCCAGCAGCCCGGGACAGGGCGTCTATGGCTACACCTTC.

The J gene is TRBJ2-5, the V gene TRBV11-1; TRBD2 might be the D (7 bases). The CDR3 extends over 13 amino acids. V lost 5 bases, J lost 5 bases, and 12 bases lay in between. CDR1 SGHAT and CDR2 FQDESV come from the germline V gene (reference sequence). The CDR3 spells CASSGGAQETQYF. Here the CDR3 DNA reads TGTGCCAGCAGCGGGGGGGCCCAGGAGACCCAGTACTTC. Drawing the rest from reference TRBV11-1 and TRBJ2-5, the complete variable domain is EAEVAQSPRYKITEKSQAVAFWCDPISGHATLYWYRQILGQGPELLVQFQDESVVDDSQLPKDRFSAERLKGVDSTLKIQPAELGDSAMYLCASSGGAQETQYFGPGTRLLVL.